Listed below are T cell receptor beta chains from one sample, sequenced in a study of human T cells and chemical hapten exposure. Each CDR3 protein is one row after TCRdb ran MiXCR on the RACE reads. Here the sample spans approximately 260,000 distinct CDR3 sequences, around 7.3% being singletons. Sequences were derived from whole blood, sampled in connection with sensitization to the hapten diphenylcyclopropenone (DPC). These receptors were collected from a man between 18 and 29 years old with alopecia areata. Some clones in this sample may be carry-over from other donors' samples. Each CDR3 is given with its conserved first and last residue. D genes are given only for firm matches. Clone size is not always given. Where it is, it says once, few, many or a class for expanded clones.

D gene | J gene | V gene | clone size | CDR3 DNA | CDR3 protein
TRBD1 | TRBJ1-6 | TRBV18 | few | TGTGCCAGCTCACCGCAGACAGGGAATAATTCACCCCTCCACTTT | CASSPQTGNNSPLHF
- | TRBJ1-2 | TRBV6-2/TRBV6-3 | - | TGTGCCAGCAGTTCCCAAGTTGGGACTAACTATGGCTACACCTTC | CASSSQVGTNYGYTF
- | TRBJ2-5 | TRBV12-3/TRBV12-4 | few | TGTGCCAGCACTACCTCAGTGCAAGAGACCCAGTACTTC | CASTTSVQETQYF
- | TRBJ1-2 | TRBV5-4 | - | TGTGCCAGCAGCTTGAAAGGGACGGGAGAGTACACCTTC | CASSLKGTGEYTF
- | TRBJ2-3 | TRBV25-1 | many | TGTGCCAGCAGTGAAACTAGAGCAAGCACAGATACGCAGTATTTT | CASSETRASTDTQYF
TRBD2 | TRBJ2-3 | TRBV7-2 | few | TGTGCCAGCGGGAGGGATTATCAAAGCACAGATACGCAGTATTTT | CASGRDYQSTDTQYF
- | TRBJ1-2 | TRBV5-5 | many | TGTGCCAGCAGCCAGCCGGCGGAATTCAACTATGGCTACACCTTC | CASSQPAEFNYGYTF
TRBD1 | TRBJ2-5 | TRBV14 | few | TGTGCCAGCAGCCAAATACAGGGGGCAGAGACCCAGTACTTC | CASSQIQGAETQYF
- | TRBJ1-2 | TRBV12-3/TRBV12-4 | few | TGTGCCAGCAGTTTGTTGGGCGGAGGCTACACCTTC | CASSLLGGGYTF
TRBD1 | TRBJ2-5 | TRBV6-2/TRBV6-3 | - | TGTGTCAGCAAGAGGACAGGGCGGAACAGAGAGACCCAGTACTTC | CVSKRTGRNRETQYF
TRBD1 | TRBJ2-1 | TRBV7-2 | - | TGTGCCAGCAGCTTCGACAGGGATAGCTCCTACAATGAGCAGTTCTTC | CASSFDRDSSYNEQFF
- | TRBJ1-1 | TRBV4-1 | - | TGCGCCAGCACGGGGCCAAGGGAAAATGAAGCTTTCTTT | CASTGPRENEAFF
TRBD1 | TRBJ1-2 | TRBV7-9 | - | TGTGCCAGCATCGACGACAGGGCCAACCATGGCTACACCTTC | CASIDDRANHGYTF
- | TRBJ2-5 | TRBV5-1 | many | TGCGCCAGCACCGCCGATTCAGGGATAGAGACCCAGTACTTC | CASTADSGIETQYF
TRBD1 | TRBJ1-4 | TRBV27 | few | TGTGCCAGCAGTTTACCAAGCACAGGGGGAAAACTGTTTTTT | CASSLPSTGGKLFF
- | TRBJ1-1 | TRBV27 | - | TGTGCCAGCAGTATCTCAGGGAGCACTGAAGCTTTCTTT | CASSISGSTEAFF
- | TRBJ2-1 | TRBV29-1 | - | TGCAGCGTTTCCGGGTATGAGCAGTTCTTC | CSVSGYEQFF
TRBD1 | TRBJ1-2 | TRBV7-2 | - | TGTGCCAGCAGCTTAGAAAACAGGGGATGGACCTATGGCTACACCTTC | CASSLENRGWTYGYTF
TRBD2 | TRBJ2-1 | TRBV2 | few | TGTGCCAGCAGTGCGCGGGGGGGTCACAATGAGCAGTTCTTC | CASSARGGHNEQFF
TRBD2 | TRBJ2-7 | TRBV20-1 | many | TGCAGTGCTAGGCCGGGGGGATACTACGAGCAGTACTTC | CSARPGGYYEQYF
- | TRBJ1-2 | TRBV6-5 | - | TGTGCCAGCGGTTATCCTGGCTACACCTTC | CASGYPGYTF
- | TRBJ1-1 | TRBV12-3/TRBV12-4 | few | TGTGCCAGCAGTTTAGGAGGGCCCCGACCTTTCTTT | CASSLGGPRPFF
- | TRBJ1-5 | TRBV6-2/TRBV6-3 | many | TGTGCCAGCAGTTACTCGCCCGAATATAGCAATCAGCCCCAGCATTTT | CASSYSPEYSNQPQHF
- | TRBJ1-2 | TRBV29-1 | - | TGCAGCGTTCCCGGGGGGAAAGAGGGTAATGGCTACACCTTC | CSVPGGKEGNGYTF
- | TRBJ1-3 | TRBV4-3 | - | TGCGCCAGCAGCCACGTCGGACGCTCTGGAAACACCATATATTTT | CASSHVGRSGNTIYF
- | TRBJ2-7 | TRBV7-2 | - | TGTGCCAGCAGCTTAGGGACCACCAACCTCGAGCAGTACTTC | CASSLGTTNLEQYF
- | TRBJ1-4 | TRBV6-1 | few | TGTGCCAGCACATCAGAAACAGTTTTGGGTGAAAAACTGTTTTTT | CASTSETVLGEKLFF
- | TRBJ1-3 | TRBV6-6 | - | TGTGCCAGCAGTTACACCGGACAGCTTGGAAACACCATATATTTT | CASSYTGQLGNTIYF
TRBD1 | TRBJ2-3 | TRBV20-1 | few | TGCAGTGCTAGACCGGGACAGCGTAGCACAGATACGCAGTATTTT | CSARPGQRSTDTQYF
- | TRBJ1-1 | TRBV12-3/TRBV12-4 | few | TGTGCCAGCAGCATCGTTGGGCGGCCGAGAGCTGCTGAAGCTTTCTTT | CASSIVGRPRAAEAFF
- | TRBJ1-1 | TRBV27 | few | TGTGCCAGCAGTTATACAGGGTCCTACACTGAAGCTTTCTTT | CASSYTGSYTEAFF
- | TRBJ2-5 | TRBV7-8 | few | TGTGCCAGCAGCTTCCCGCCAGGGAATCGAGAGACCCAGTACTTC | CASSFPPGNRETQYF
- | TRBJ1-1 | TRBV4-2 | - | TGTGCCAGCAGCCAAGATAGGAGGGAGAGGGCTTTCTTT | CASSQDRRERAFF
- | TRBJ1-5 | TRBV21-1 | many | TGTGCCAGCAGAGGGCACCCGCATCAGCCCCAGCATTTT | CASRGHPHQPQHF
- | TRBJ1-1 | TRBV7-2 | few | TGTGCCAGCAGCCTTAGTTGGGGGGCGTCTGAAGCTTTCTTT | CASSLSWGASEAFF
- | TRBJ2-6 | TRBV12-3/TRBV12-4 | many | TGTGCCAGCCATATGGGGCAGGGTAACTCTGGGGCCAACGTCCTGACTTTC | CASHMGQGNSGANVLTF
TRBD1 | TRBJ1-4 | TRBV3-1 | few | TGTGCCAGCAGCCAAGCGACAGGGAACAATGAAAAACTGTTTTTT | CASSQATGNNEKLFF
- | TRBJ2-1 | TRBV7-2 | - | TGTGCCAGCAGCCCAAGGGTGAATGAGCAGTTCTTC | CASSPRVNEQFF
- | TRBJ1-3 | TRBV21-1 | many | TGTGCCAGCAGCAAAGGGAGCTCTGGAAACACCATATATTTT | CASSKGSSGNTIYF
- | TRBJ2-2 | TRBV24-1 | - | TGTGCCACCGCTAAGGTGCTAGGGACCGGGGAGCTGTTTTTT | CATAKVLGTGELFF